The 6 T cell receptor beta chains in this list originate from one sample, sequenced in a study of CD8+CD57+ T cells in acquired aplastic anemia. CD8+CD57+ cell expansion had been shown by flow cytometry in patients chosen for sequencing. It was genomic DNA that served as the template for profiling TCR beta VDJ and CDR3. TCRdb fed the reads into MiXCR, producing one record per CDR3 protein. The table records 150,000 to 180,000 distinct CDR3 sequences, less than 60% of them present only once. The sequenced sample consisted of sorted CD4+, CD8+, or CD8+CD57+ T cells (not recorded which) from PBMCs. The receptors were sampled from a human donor with aplastic anemia.

This CDR3 reads CASIPRGTGSYEQYF. The DNA of the CDR3 is TGTGCCAGCATCCCAAGGGGGACAGGCTCCTACGAGCAGTACTTC. V usage is TRBV2 and J usage is TRBJ2-7; 8 bases line up with TRBD1. The germline gives CDR1 SNHLY, CDR2 FYNNEI. The CDR3 runs to 15 residues. Unmatched junction bases numbered 8, after V lost 7 bases and J lost 0 bases.

This clonotype showed up many times. The rearrangement joins TRBV6-4 to TRBJ2-1; 7 bases align to TRBD2. Germline V gene lookup returns CDR1 MRHNA and CDR2 SNTAGT. The CDR3 consists of 13 residues. Unmatched junction bases numbered 9, after V lost 6 bases and J lost 10 bases. CDR3 nucleotides: TGTGCCAGCAGCTTATCCCTGGGAGGGGAGCAGTTCTTC. Translation: CASSLSLGGEQFF.

This clonotype was seen repeatedly, ten times or more. The chain recombines TRBV12-5 with TRBJ1-1, with a tentative D call TRBD1 (6 bases). Germline assignment: CDR1 LGHNT and CDR2 FRNRAP. The CDR3 length is 15 residues. Trimming took off 6 bases at V and 1 base at J, with 15 bases between the two ends. DNA for the CDR3: TGTGCTAGTGGATCTTGGACAGATAGGAACACTGAAGCTTTCTTT. Translated, it gives CASGSWTDRNTEAFF.

This clonotype was seen repeatedly, ten times or more. The V and J genes are TRBV24-1 and TRBJ1-1, with D perhaps TRBD1 (5 bases). CDR3 length: 13 residues. Looked up from germline, CDR1 is KGHDR and CDR2 is SFDVKD. Trimming cost V 9 bases and J 1 base, with 11 bases left between them. CDR3 nucleotide sequence: TGTGCCACCCGCGGCGGGGCGAACACTGAAGCTTTCTTT. As protein: CATRGGANTEAFF.

At least ten counts were recorded for this clonotype. CDR3 sequence: CASSSRDGGNQPQHF. The CDR3 DNA reads as TGTGCCAGCAGCTCACGAGATGGAGGCAATCAGCCCCAGCATTTT. This chain joins TRBV7-9 and TRBJ1-5, with D hard to call. This CDR3 is 15 amino acids long. Germline V gives CDR1 SEHNR, CDR2 FQNEAQ (reference sequence). V was cut by 4 bases and J by 2 bases, with 12 bases left in between.

In its sample, this clonotype was seen many times. This rearrangement joins TRBV20-1 to TRBJ1-2; unclear D gene. Trimming took 6 bases from V and 0 from J, leaving 17 bases between them. CDR3 length: 15 residues. CDR1 is DFQATT, CDR2 SNEGSKA, per germline (reference sequence). CDR3 bases: TGCAGTGCCGACATGGTCCCAATATCTAACTATGGCTACACCTTC. It specifies CSADMVPISNYGYTF.